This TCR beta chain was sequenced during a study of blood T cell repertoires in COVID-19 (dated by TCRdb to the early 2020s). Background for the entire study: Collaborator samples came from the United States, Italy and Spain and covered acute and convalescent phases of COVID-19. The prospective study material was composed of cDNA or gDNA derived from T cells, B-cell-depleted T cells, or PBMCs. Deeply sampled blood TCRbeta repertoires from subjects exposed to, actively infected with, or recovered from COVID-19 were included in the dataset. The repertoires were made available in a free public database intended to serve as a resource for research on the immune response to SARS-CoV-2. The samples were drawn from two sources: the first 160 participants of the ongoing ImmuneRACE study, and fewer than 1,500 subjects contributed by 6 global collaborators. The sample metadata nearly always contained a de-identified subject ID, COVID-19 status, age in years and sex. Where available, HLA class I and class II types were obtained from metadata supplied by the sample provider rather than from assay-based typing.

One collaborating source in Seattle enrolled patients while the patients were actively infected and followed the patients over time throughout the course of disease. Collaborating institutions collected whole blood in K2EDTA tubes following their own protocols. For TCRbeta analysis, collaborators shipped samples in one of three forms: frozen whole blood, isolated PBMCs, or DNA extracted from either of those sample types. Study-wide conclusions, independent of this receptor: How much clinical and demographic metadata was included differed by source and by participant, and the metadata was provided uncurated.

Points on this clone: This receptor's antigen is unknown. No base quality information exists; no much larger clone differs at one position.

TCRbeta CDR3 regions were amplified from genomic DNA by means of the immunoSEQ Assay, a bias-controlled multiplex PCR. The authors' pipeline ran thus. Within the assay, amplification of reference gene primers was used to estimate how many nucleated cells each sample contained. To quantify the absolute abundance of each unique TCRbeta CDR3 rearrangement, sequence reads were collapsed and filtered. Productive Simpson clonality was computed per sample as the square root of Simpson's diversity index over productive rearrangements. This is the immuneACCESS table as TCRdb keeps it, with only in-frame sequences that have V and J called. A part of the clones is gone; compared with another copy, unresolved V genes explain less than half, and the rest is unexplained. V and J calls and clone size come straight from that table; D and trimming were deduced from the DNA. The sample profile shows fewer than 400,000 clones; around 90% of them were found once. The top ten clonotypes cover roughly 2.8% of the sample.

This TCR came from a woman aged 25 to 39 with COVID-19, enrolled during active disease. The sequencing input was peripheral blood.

The CDR3 is CASSQRQGAHEQYF. The nucleotides are TGTGCCAGCAGCCAGCGACAGGGGGCCCACGAGCAGTACTTC. Recombination linked TRBV7-2 to TRBJ2-7; 10 junctional bases match TRBD1. Compared with germline, V lacks 5 bases and J lacks 5 bases; bases without a gene match: 6. The CDR3 has 14 amino acids, counting the end cysteine and phenylalanine. The entry retains the CDR3 DNA only, 42 bases that are in frame from base 1. The germline V gene specifies SGHTA as CDR1 and FQGNSA as CDR2.